The source of this T cell receptor (beta chain) is a study of cytomegalovirus exposure and HLA in healthy donors. PCR involved 60 Vbeta and 13 Jbeta primers. Repertoires were generated with immunoSEQ multiplex PCR, while TCRdb's copy carries only in-frame clones and drops some. The repertoire holds about 98,000 clones, about 81% seen once, with 1.4% to 1.5% in the top ten. Germline values: CDR1 SNHLY, CDR2 FYNNEI. V was pared by 6 bases and J by 5 bases, with 7 bases between. CDR3 length equals 11 residues. This chain links TRBV2 with TRBJ2-5; no clear D gene. Source material: PBMCs. The receptor was derived from a middle-aged man in good health and CMV-seronegative. The CDR3 nucleotides are TGTGCCAGCAGACAGTTCGAGACCCAGTACTTC. Residues: CASRQFETQYF.